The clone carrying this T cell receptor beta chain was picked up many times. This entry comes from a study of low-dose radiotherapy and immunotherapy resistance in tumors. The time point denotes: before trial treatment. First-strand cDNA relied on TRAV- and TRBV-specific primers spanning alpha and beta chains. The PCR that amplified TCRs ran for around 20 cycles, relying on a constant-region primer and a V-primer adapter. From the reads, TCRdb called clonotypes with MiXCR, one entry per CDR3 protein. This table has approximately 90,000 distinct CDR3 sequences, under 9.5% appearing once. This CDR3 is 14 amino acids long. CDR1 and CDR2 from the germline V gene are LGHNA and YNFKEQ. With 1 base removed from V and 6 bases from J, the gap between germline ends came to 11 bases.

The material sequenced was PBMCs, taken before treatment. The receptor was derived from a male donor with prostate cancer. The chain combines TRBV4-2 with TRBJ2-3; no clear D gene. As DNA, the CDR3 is TGTGCCAGCAGCCAAGGCACGGCAGAGGATACGCAGTATTTT. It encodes CASSQGTAEDTQYF.